This TCR beta chain was sequenced for a study of blood T cells in healthy people across ages. J was trimmed by 0 bases and V by 6 bases; bases with no gene match: 9. The CDR3 consists of 19 residues. Germline values: CDR1 MDHEN, CDR2 SYDVKM. A J-beta primer mix and a sample-barcoded 5' primer were used in a second PCR of roughly 7 to 12 cycles. Each CDR3 protein is one row after TCRdb ran MiXCR on the 5' RACE reads. The sample lists approximately 800,000 distinct CDR3 sequences, roughly 25% occurring once. Study results and caveats: There was a strong correlation between TCR beta diversity and naive T cell percentage.

In regard to this clonotype: Its antigen is unidentified.

The same sample was also used in a study of T cells of mothers and their children. That source reports: Donation involved a few healthy Caucasian mothers and the six children that they had. Mother-child pairs who were related displayed a slightly higher overlap than unrelated pairs, a difference that was non-significant.

The TCR originated in a boy between 5 and 17 years old in good health. The specimen sequenced was blood. The rearrangement joins TRBV28 to TRBJ1-6; 12 bases are a match to TRBD1. In nucleotides, the CDR3 is TGTGCCAGCAGAACCGGGACAGGGGGCGCAGGCTCCTATAATTCACCCCTCCACTTT. This sequence encodes CASRTGTGGAGSYNSPLHF.